This T cell receptor beta chain emerged from a study of CD8 T cells in Susac syndrome. Study-level information: At the time their blood was drawn, patients with Susac syndrome were either therapy-naive, on corticosteroids (with some of them also receiving intravenous immunoglobulin), or on intravenous immunoglobulin alone.

The study's findings and limits: Regarding the TCR sequencing and HLA analysis, the study admitted that a relatively small number of individuals were involved.

TEMRA cells were FACS-enriched, with CD8+ and CD4+ T cells isolated negatively. Roughly 0.45 to 1 ug RNA was reverse transcribed with random hexamers. The method of amplification for TCR beta CDR3 was immunoSEQ multiplex PCR, covering 54 Vbeta and 13 Jbeta. In TCRdb, the immunoSEQ multiplex PCR reads were re-called with MiXCR into one record per CDR3 protein. The sample lists under 200,000 distinct CDR3 sequences; roughly 90% were seen once. The length of the CDR3 is 12 residues. Trimming took off 7 bases at V and 6 bases at J, with 9 bases between the two ends. This clonotype came up once. The antigen remains unidentified.

The clonotype comes from a human donor with Susac syndrome. Specimen: CD4+ T cells from PBMCs. The rearrangement uses TRBV12-3 or TRBV12-4 and TRBJ2-2; D perhaps matches TRBD2 (6 bases). The CDR3 sequence: CASIPGAGELFF. The CDR3 DNA reads TGTGCCAGCATCCCGGGGGCCGGGGAGCTGTTTTTT.